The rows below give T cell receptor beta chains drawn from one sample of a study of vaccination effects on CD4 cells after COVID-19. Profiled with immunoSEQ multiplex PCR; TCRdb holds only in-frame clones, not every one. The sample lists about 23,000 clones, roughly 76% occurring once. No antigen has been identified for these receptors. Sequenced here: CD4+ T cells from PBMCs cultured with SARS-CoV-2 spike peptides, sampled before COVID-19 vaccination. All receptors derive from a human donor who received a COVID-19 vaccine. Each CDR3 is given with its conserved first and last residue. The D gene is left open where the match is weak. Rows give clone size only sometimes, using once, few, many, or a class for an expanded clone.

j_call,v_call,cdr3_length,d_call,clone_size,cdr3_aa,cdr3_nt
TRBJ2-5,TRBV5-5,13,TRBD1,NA,CASSPTGEETQYF,TGTGCCAGCAGCCCGACAGGGGAAGAGACCCAGTACTTC
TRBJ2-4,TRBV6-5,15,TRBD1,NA,CASSYGTGIKNIQYF,TGTGCCAGCAGTTACGGGACAGGGATCAAAAACATTCAGTACTTC
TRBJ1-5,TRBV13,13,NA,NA,CASSITGSQPQHF,TGTGCCAGCAGCATCACAGGGAGTCAGCCCCAGCATTTT
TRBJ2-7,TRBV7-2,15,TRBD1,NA,CASSLAGTVSYEQYF,TGTGCCAGCAGCTTAGCCGGGACAGTTTCTTACGAGCAGTACTTC
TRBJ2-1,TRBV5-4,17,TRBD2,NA,CASSFPPLAGGGNEQFF,TGTGCCAGCAGTTTCCCGCCATTAGCGGGGGGTGGTAATGAGCAGTTCTTC
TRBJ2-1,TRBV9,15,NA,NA,CASSVGRPSYNEQFF,TGTGCCAGCAGCGTAGGAAGACCTTCCTACAATGAGCAGTTCTTC
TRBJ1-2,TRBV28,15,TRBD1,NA,CASSHTQGKYRGYTF,TGTGCCAGCAGTCATACACAGGGGAAGTATCGTGGCTACACCTTC
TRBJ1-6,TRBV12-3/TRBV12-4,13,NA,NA,CASRDTGNSPLHF,TGTGCCAGCAGAGACACAGGGAATTCACCCCTCCACTTT
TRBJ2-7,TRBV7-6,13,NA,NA,CASSETGSYEQYF,TGTGCCAGCAGCGAGACAGGATCCTACGAGCAGTACTTC
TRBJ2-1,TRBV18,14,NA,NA,CASSPLSGDNEQFF,TGTGCCAGCTCACCACTGTCTGGGGACAATGAGCAGTTCTTC
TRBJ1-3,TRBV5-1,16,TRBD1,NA,CASSLDDRVYGNTIYF,TGCGCCAGCAGCTTGGACGACAGGGTCTATGGAAACACCATATATTTT
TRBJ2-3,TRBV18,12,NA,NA,CASSPSTDTQYF,TGTGCCAGCTCACCTAGCACAGATACGCAGTATTTT
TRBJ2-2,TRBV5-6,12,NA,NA,CASSNAPGELFF,TGTGCCAGCAGCAATGCACCCGGGGAGCTGTTTTTT
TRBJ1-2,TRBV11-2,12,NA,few,CASSFIGNGYTF,TGTGCCAGCAGCTTTATTGGGAATGGCTACACCTTC
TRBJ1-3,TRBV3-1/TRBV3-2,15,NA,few,CASSHTASSGNTIYF,TGTGCCAGCAGCCACACGGCAAGCTCTGGAAACACCATATATTTT
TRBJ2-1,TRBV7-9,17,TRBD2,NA,CASSLAQGLAGVLEQFF,TGTGCCAGCAGCTTAGCGCAAGGACTAGCGGGAGTTCTTGAGCAGTTCTTC
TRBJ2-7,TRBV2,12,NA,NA,CASKTRPYEQYF,TGTGCCAGCAAAACCAGGCCTTACGAGCAGTACTTC
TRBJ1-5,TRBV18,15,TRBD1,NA,CASSPGTGANQPQHF,TGTGCCAGCTCACCCGGGACAGGGGCCAATCAGCCCCAGCATTTT
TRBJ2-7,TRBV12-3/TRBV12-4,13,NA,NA,CASSFFDRSQQYF,TGTGCCAGCAGTTTCTTCGACCGTTCGCAGCAGTACTTC
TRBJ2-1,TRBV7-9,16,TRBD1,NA,CASSLSGQGARNEQFF,TGTGCCAGCAGTTTGAGTGGACAGGGGGCTAGAAATGAGCAGTTCTTC
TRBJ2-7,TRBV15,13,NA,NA,CATSRDSSYEQYF,TGTGCCACCAGCAGGGACTCGTCCTACGAGCAGTACTTC
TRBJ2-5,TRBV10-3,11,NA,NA,CAIATQETQYF,TGTGCCATCGCAACCCAAGAGACCCAGTACTTC
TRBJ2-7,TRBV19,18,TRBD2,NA,CASSMEGLAGPSSYEQYF,TGTGCCAGTAGTATGGAGGGACTAGCGGGCCCGAGCTCCTACGAGCAGTACTTC
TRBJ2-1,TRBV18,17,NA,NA,CASSPRLDGLTYNEQFF,TGTGCCAGCTCACCACGTTTGGACGGCCTTACATACAATGAGCAGTTCTTC
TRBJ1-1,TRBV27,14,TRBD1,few,CASSAQGADTEAFF,TGTGCCAGCAGTGCTCAGGGGGCCGACACTGAAGCTTTCTTT
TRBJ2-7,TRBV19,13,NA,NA,CASSPDSYYEQYF,TGTGCCAGTAGCCCGGACTCCTACTACGAGCAGTACTTC
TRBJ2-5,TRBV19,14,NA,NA,CASRAAGSQETQYF,TGTGCCAGTAGGGCCGCGGGCAGTCAAGAGACCCAGTACTTC
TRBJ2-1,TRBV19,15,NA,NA,CASSIADLSYNEQFF,TGTGCCAGTAGTATCGCGGATCTCTCCTACAATGAGCAGTTCTTC
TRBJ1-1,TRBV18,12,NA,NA,CASSPFVGEAFF,TGTGCCAGCTCACCATTCGTTGGTGAAGCTTTCTTT